This TCR beta chain was sequenced in a study of radiotherapy plus CTLA-4 blockade in lung cancer. Study details: Overall, 18% of patients showed an objective response, while 31% attained disease control. Overall study results and limits: Tumor-derived TCR clones expanded in blood after radiotherapy plus ipilimumab. Response, reportedly, was best predicted by interferon-beta along with early blood T cell clone dynamics.

Focal radiation plus CTLA-4 blockade with ipilimumab was administered to patients who had chemo-refractory metastatic non-small-cell lung cancer. For this clone: Antigen unknown.

Data came from immunoSEQ multiplex PCR; TCRdb stores just in-frame clones and leaves some out. This table has about 95,000 clones, about 83% appearing once. The CDR3 sequence is 13 residues long. Unmatched junction bases numbered 12, after V lost 7 bases and J lost 9 bases. CDR1 is SQVTM and CDR2 is ANQGSEA in the germline V gene. This sequence joins TRBV29-1 and TRBJ2-1; TRBD1 matches at 7 bases. This clonotype originated in a human donor with non-small cell lung cancer who had stable disease on radiotherapy plus ipilimumab. Sequenced material: peripheral blood, taken from a patient treated with radiotherapy plus ipilimumab. In DNA form, the CDR3 reads TGCAGCGATCGACAGGGTTGGAATGGTGAGCAGTTCTTC. This encodes CSDRQGWNGEQFF.